This T cell receptor beta chain appears in the sequencing data of a study of cytomegalovirus exposure and HLA in healthy donors (dated by TCRdb to about 2017). Background on the whole study: According to an earlier analysis of 550 to 750 of the donors, about 179 million T cells yielded over 100 million unique TCR beta sequences and approximately 280 Gb of sequence data. An early release covering 500 to 750 HLA-typed donors comprised roughly 300 gigabases of sequencing data and tens of millions of unique TCR sequences. Of the roughly 400 genotyped donors, less than 85% were placed in the genetic ancestry cluster associated with self-reported Caucasian donors. The study was designed to test whether signatures of past pathogen exposure could be identified by cataloging public T cell receptors. The T cell repertoires of some 700 subjects were profiled by immunosequencing and related to cytomegalovirus serostatus. Along with the approximately 700-subject first cohort, a separate validation cohort of over a hundred different subjects was used. High-throughput TCR immunosequencing, statistical association of individual TCRs with disease status, and machine learning were combined to predict cytomegalovirus infection status. In a later analysis, previously published TCR beta repertoires from some 640 donors were re-analyzed and high-resolution HLA genotyping was added so that TCR occurrence patterns could be studied. Rather than drawing on any new phenotypic data, the later analysis identified candidate immune exposures from TCR beta sequences and the way those sequences occurred across donors. To decide whether each TCR beta V gene segment behaved as functional or pseudogenic, an earlier analysis of 587 of the donors relied on high-throughput TCR beta sequencing. Donor age, sex, ethnicity and CMV serostatus were compiled alongside the repertoire data. A later genetic analysis took genome-wide SNP genotypes for about three fifths of the 666 donors and used that subset as a discovery cohort. All discovery cohort repertoires had been generated using a single sequencing platform. HLA typing covered class I and class II loci at four-digit resolution. The number of typed donors differed by locus: about 620-640 for A, B, C, DRB1 and DQB1; 500 to 550 for DQA1; approximately 600 for DPA1; and 400 to 480 for DPB1. A few DR-DQ haplotypes were treated as single units for association and clustering because of strong linkage in the cohort. Among over 350 genotyped donors of the cohort, an average of around 240,000 unique TCR beta nucleotide sequences were sequenced per donor, roughly 18% of them non-productive. Overall study results and their limits: At a false discovery rate of 0.05, a later analysis linked under 20,000 TCR beta sequences to specific HLA alleles. A further reported finding was that TCR beta sequences accurately predicted the HLA-A and HLA-B alleles for most subjects in the first cohort. Linkage disequilibrium might explain the correlated functional status among segregating V segments, but an unknown experimental factor could not be ruled out. The study gave a list of about 150 TCR beta chains associated with cytomegalovirus. Compared with the roughly 700-donor mean, donors in an Asian-associated ancestry cluster had fewer N-insertions in productive TCRs, according to a later genetic analysis. In both the original and validation cohorts, the classifier was reported to diagnose cytomegalovirus status with high specificity and sensitivity. In an earlier analysis of over 550 of the donors, most TCR beta V segments were observed in productive rearrangements about 90% or about 30% of the time, broadly matching IMGT annotations. Most TCR sequences were seen in very few donors, while some public TCRs were found in many individuals. The authors suggested that the approach could potentially be extended to other disease states and immunological phenotypes. Because the 87-base-pair reads could not distinguish some IMGT-functional V segments, including TRBV6-2 and TRBV6-3, those segments were excluded. A later analysis found that TCR association rates varied across HLA loci, with DRB1 alleles showing the most associated TCRs and HLA-C alleles the fewest. A later analysis found that most CMV-associated TCR beta chains appeared HLA-restricted, with HLA associations seemingly driven largely by CMV exposure. V-gene and J-gene trimming of TCR beta chains was associated with a missense DCLRE1C variant in a later genetic analysis, and the association was replicated in an independent cohort. A later analysis found that HLA-associated TCR beta chains were more clonally expanded and had lower generation probabilities than equally common non-associated chains. Only TCR beta chains were sequenced in this cohort, and the absence of alpha or paired-chain data limited detectable features. According to a later analysis, parvovirus B19, influenza, CMV and Epstein-Barr virus appeared linked to several top co-occurrence clusters. The only immune exposure information available for the cohort was CMV serostatus. A cluster of highly shared sequence variants was judged likely to represent a technical artifact of the sequencing pipeline. The presence/absence analyses assumed that sequencing depth was roughly uniform across donors, and that assumption may not be true. Over 15 rarely observed V segments, including chromosome 9 orphons, were excluded from the earlier analysis of some 590 of the donors because counts were too low. In vitro tests confirmed that a few of the cytomegalovirus-associated TCR beta chains recognize cytomegalovirus antigens. Because HLA typing was unavailable for some donors at each locus, only the typed subset was used in association tests. Assigning TCR associations to individual alleles was difficult when HLA alleles, especially DR and DQ, strongly co-occurred.

The cohort comprised 670 or so healthy bone marrow donors. At the time of sampling, all cohort members were nominally healthy, though unrecorded immune exposures were likely present. The donor was CMV seronegative and was included in the group of about 400 seronegative cohort members. Every donor gave a peripheral blood sample, and the peripheral blood mononuclear cells from that sample were used for TCR beta sequencing. Genomic DNA was extracted from the blood cell samples with the Qiagen DNeasy Blood Extraction Kit. V is clipped by 5 bases and J by 5 bases, and the sequence between their germline boundaries is 15 bases long. Looking up the germline V gene (reference sequence) yields CDR1 MNHEY and CDR2 SMNVEV. The CDR3 starts with the cysteine, ends with the phenylalanine, and has 15 residues. Left in the record is the CDR3 DNA by itself, 45 bases read in frame from the first base. To prepare the library, the immunoSEQ multiplex PCR assay was applied. A mixture of 60 forward primers for TCR Vbeta segments and 13 reverse primers for TCR Jbeta segments was used in the multiplex PCR. Amplification of the CDR3 region of rearranged TCR beta genes was performed with a multiplex PCR assay on genomic DNA. The amplified TCR beta libraries were sequenced on the Illumina HiSeq System as 87-base-pair reads. Per the source publication's procedure: A later analysis tallied 75 million to 95 million unique TCR beta chains across the 666 repertoires, and some 12 million of those chains were shared by two or more donors. To remove PCR and sequencing errors, raw reads were error-corrected and collapsed into unique sequences using a nearest-neighbor algorithm that merged closely related sequences. CDR3 sequences were aligned to IMGT reference sequences to assign V, D and J gene segments. Each retained sequence needed at least a six-nucleotide match to both a V gene segment and a J gene segment. A rearrangement counted as productive if the CDR3 had no stop codons and remained in frame with V and J, and every other rearrangement counted as non-productive. CDR3 was defined according to IMGT convention as the region running from the second conserved V-encoded cysteine to the conserved J-encoded phenylalanine. Sequences without an unambiguous match to a single V gene segment were excluded from the earlier analysis of over 500 of the donors. In an earlier analysis of a few hundred of the donors, a V segment was called functional when productive rearrangements were above 56.7%, and segregating when the standard deviation between donors exceeded 5%. A statistical classification framework was built to diagnose cytomegalovirus status from the catalog of TCR beta chain sequences. V and J gene assignment, in a later analysis, came from comparing TCR nucleotide sequences with IMGT/GENE-DB human TR gene sequences. A later analysis assigned CDR3 sequences and most-parsimonious VDJ recombination scenarios with the TCRdist pipeline. In a later analysis, every TCR beta chain was defined by the combination of its CDR3 amino acid sequence and its V-gene family, and reads without a unique V-gene family were dropped. To address suspected cross-contamination and a sequencing artifact, a later analysis removed 592 highly shared, low-generation-probability nucleotide sequences. In a later analysis, a clonal expansion index for each public chain was calculated from normalized within-repertoire ranks of inferred template counts. In a later analysis, generation probabilities were computed with a VDJ recombination model fitted to out-of-frame rearrangements, and the resulting probabilities were checked against IGoR. In a later analysis, hypergeometric tests were used to score TCR-TCR, TCR-HLA and TCR-CMV co-occurrence, with a repertoire-size bias correction applied to TCR pairs. A later analysis estimated false discovery rates by permuting HLA or CMV assignments 20 times. In a later analysis, co-occurring TCRs were grouped using DBSCAN, and TCRdist sequence similarity was added for clustering within HLA-allele-positive subsets. Co-occurrence clustering excluded repertoires with fewer than 30,000 or more than 120,000 public chains, plus five with anomalous nucleotide sharing. What TCRdb holds here is the immuneACCESS table cut down to in-frame rearrangements. Part of the clones is not present; checked against another copy, under half of the missing clones reflect an unresolved V gene, and the others are unexplained. The V and J calls and clone size were taken over from that table, and D and trimming were inferred from the DNA. A total of under 200,000 clones appear in this sample, about 80% of them only once. The ten largest clones take up 1.9% of the sample.

Regarding this clone: It has no known antigen specificity. Nothing much larger sits one base from this clone, and base qualities are not available.

This TCR derives from a young man in good health and CMV-seronegative. The V and J segments used are TRBV27 and TRBJ2-2; perhaps TRBD1 is the D gene, with 6 bases matching. The sample consisted of PBMCs. The sequenced DNA is TGTGCCAGCAGTGCCGGGACATACTATACCGGGGAGCTGTTTTTT. Translated, this gives CASSAGTYYTGELFF.